These 17 T cell receptor beta chains came from one sample sequenced in a study of STAT3 mutations in large granular lymphocyte leukemia. Study-wide points: Every T-cell large granular lymphocyte leukemia patient had at least one immunodominant TCR beta clonotype.

Which antigens these TCRs recognize remains unknown. Clones were read by immunoSEQ multiplex PCR, and TCRdb kept only the in-frame ones, dropping some. The repertoire holds 30,000 to 45,000 clones, with about 88% as singletons. The sequencing sample was made of PBMCs. These receptor sequences come from a human donor with T large granular lymphocyte leukemia. Some clones in this sample may be carry-over from other donors' samples.

This clone is a singleton in its sample. V is TRBV19 and J is TRBJ2-2; TRBD2 agrees at 8 bases. CDR1 and CDR2 (germline): LNHDA, SQIVND (reference sequence). This CDR3 has 17 residues. J lost 0 bases, V lost 3 bases, and 6 bases had no gene match. The CDR3 loop is CASSMGILAANTGELFF. The CDR3 DNA follows: TGTGCCAGTAGTATGGGGATACTAGCGGCGAACACCGGGGAGCTGTTTTTT.

This chain uses TRBV6-1 with TRBJ1-1; D not certain. This CDR3 has 14 amino acids. Germline V lookup: CDR1 MNHNS, CDR2 SASEGT. Trimming left V 5 bases short and J 3 bases short, with 13 bases between. The CDR3 spells CASSRTGWDTEAFF. The CDR3 DNA is TGTGCCAGCAGTAGGACCGGGTGGGACACTGAAGCTTTCTTT.

The chain combines TRBV7-9 with TRBJ1-1; D might be TRBD1 (5 bases). CDR1 is SEHNR, CDR2 FQNEAQ, per germline (reference sequence). The CDR3 is 14 residues long. Trimming took off 6 bases at V and 0 bases at J, with 11 bases between the two ends. CDR3 loop: CASRPGRMNTEAFF. The CDR3 DNA sequence: TGTGCCAGCAGACCGGGGCGGATGAACACTGAAGCTTTCTTT.

This clone has more than one count but fewer than ten. The V gene is TRBV27, the J gene TRBJ1-1; maybe TRBD1 (5 bases). The CDR3 has 16 residues. The germline V gene encodes CDR1 MNHEY and CDR2 SMNVEV (reference sequence). V was cut by 4 bases and J by 0 bases, with 15 bases left in between. In DNA form, the CDR3 reads TGTGCCAGCAGTTCGAACCGCAGGGATTTGAACACTGAAGCTTTCTTT. Encoded protein: CASSSNRRDLNTEAFF.

The CDR3 spells CASSQVMGSGNTIYF. The CDR3 DNA follows: TGCGCCAGCAGCCAAGTGATGGGCTCTGGAAACACCATATATTTT. The rearrangement joins TRBV4-3 to TRBJ1-3; no clear D gene. CDR3 length: 15 amino acids. The germline V gene encodes CDR1 LGHNA and CDR2 YSLEER. V lost 1 base, J lost 0 bases, and 7 bases lay in between.

The rearrangement joins TRBV28 to TRBJ1-2, with D perhaps TRBD1 (5 bases). The germline V gene has CDR1 MDHEN and CDR2 SYDVKM. This CDR3 contains 16 residues. V was pared by 4 bases and J by 6 bases, with 21 bases between. CDR3: CASSSPTWWGNHGYTF. The CDR3 DNA is TGTGCCAGCAGTTCACCCACCTGGTGGGGGAACCATGGCTACACCTTC.

The V call is TRBV28, the J call TRBJ2-7; possible D gene TRBD2, 7 bases. The CDR3 extends over 14 amino acids. V was cut by 7 bases and J by 2 bases, with 15 bases left in between. Germline V CDR1 and CDR2: MDHEN, SYDVKM. The CDR3: CASNGAGQPYEQYF. In nucleotides, the CDR3 is TGTGCCAGCAACGGAGCGGGACAACCCTACGAGCAGTACTTC.

The V gene is TRBV5-1, the J gene TRBJ2-5; maybe TRBD2 (5 bases). The CDR3 covers 18 residues. The germline V gene encodes CDR1 SGHRS and CDR2 YFSETQ. Trimming removed 0 bases at V and 1 base at J, with 19 bases between. The CDR3 region is CASSLGSTGKAGQETQYF. The CDR3 nucleotides are TGCGCCAGCAGCTTGGGGTCGACTGGAAAGGCGGGCCAAGAGACCCAGTACTTC. The full variable domain, in which reference TRBV5-1 and TRBJ2-5 provide the parts outside the CDR3, is KAGVTQTPRYLIKTRGQQVTLSCSPISGHRSVSWYQQTPGQGLQFLFEYFSETQRNKGNFPGRFSGRQFSNSRSEMNVSTLELGDSALYLCASSLGSTGKAGQETQYFGPGTRLLVL.

The chain links TRBV13 to TRBJ2-2; D might be TRBD1 (5 bases). The CDR3 runs to 15 residues. From germline, CDR1 is PRHDT and CDR2 FYEKMQ (reference sequence). V was shortened by 1 base and J by 2 bases, with 8 bases between the two germline ends. The CDR3 DNA is TGTGCCAGCAGCTTAGACAGGCCTAACACCGGGGAGCTGTTTTTT. Translating gives CASSLDRPNTGELFF. Full variable domain (missing parts from reference TRBV13 and TRBJ2-2): AAGVIQSPRHLIKEKRETATLKCYPIPRHDTVYWYQQGPGQDPQFLISFYEKMQSDKGSIPDRFSAQQFSDYHSELNMSSLELGDSALYFCASSLDRPNTGELFFGEGSRLTVL.

With regard to this clone: Compared with germline, one end of the junction differs, possibly owing to a read error. The rearrangement uses TRBV27 and TRBJ2-4; D may be TRBD2 (7 bases). CDR1 MNHEY and CDR2 SMNVEV come from the germline V gene (reference sequence). The CDR3 sequence is 12 residues long. This CDR3 is CATHNPGGPNTF. The CDR3 coding sequence is TGTGCCACCCACAACCCCGGGGGGCCTAATACCTTC.

The chain couples TRBV27 to TRBJ1-3; 7 bases are shared with TRBD1. With V trimmed by 6 bases and J by 0 bases, 5 bases remained unmatched. This CDR3 has 15 residues. CDR1 is MNHEY, CDR2 SMNVEV, per germline (reference sequence). DNA for the CDR3: TGTGCCAGCAGGTCAGGGGGTTTCTCTGGAAACACCATATATTTT. This codes for CASRSGGFSGNTIYF.

This CDR3 is CASILEASGSYNEQFF. In nucleotides, the CDR3 is TGCGCCAGCATTCTAGAAGCAAGCGGTTCCTACAATGAGCAGTTCTTC. The chain employs TRBV4-1 and TRBJ2-1, with TRBD2 as a possible D gene (5 bases). Deletions cut 7 bases from V and 1 base from J, with 17 bases between. This CDR3 is built from 16 residues. Germline V gene sequence: CDR1 MGHRA, CDR2 YSYEKL.

This sequence joins TRBV5-4 and TRBJ2-1, with 8 positions matching TRBD2. The V gene end was trimmed by 0 bases and the J gene end by 4 bases; junction bases not matched to a gene: 3. The CDR3 consists of 15 residues. Germline CDR1 and CDR2: SGHNT and YYREEE (reference sequence). CDR3 DNA sequence: TGTGCCAGCAGCTTGGGTAGCGGGGCGTACAATGAGCAGTTCTTC. This translates into CASSLGSGAYNEQFF.

The genes are TRBV2 and TRBJ1-2, with D uncertain. Germline V gene data show CDR1 as SNHLY and CDR2 as FYNNEI. The CDR3 covers 13 residues. Trimming took 3 bases from V and 4 from J, leaving 9 bases between them. Written as DNA, the CDR3 is TGTGCCAGCAGTGAGGGCGGCGTCTATGGCTACACCTTC. Its translation: CASSEGGVYGYTF.

J is TRBJ2-1 and V is TRBV27; TRBD1 matches at 8 bases. V was pared by 6 bases and J by 0 bases, with 10 bases of the junction left unmatched. Germline CDR1 MNHEY, CDR2 SMNVEV (reference sequence). CDR3 length equals 17 residues. The chain's CDR3 is CASSLGQGQSSYNEQFF. Here the CDR3 DNA reads TGTGCCAGCAGCCTTGGACAGGGCCAGAGCTCCTACAATGAGCAGTTCTTC.

This chain uses TRBV18 with TRBJ1-1; 9 bases match TRBD1. The V gene's germline CDR1 is KGHSH and CDR2 LQKENI. Trimming removed 0 bases from V and 1 base from J; junction bases left unmatched: 15. This CDR3 spans 20 amino acids. CDR3 DNA sequence: TGTGCCAGCTCACCACCCTGGATAACCACGGGGACAGGGACGAACACTGAAGCTTTCTTT. Residues: CASSPPWITTGTGTNTEAFF.

The J gene is TRBJ1-1, the V gene TRBV29-1; D is perhaps TRBD1 (6 bases). CDR1 and CDR2 from the germline V gene are SQVTM and ANQGSEA. This CDR3 region has 13 residues. Trimming removed 7 bases at V and 1 base at J, with 13 bases between. CDR3 sequence (DNA): TGCAGCGCAGGTAGACAGGAGAACACTGAAGCTTTCTTT. This codes for CSAGRQENTEAFF. Using reference TRBV29-1 and TRBJ1-1 for the parts outside the CDR3, the full variable domain is SAVISQKPSRDICQRGTSLTIQCQVDSQVTMMFWYRQQPGQSLTLIATANQGSEATYESGFVIDKFPISRPNLTFSTLTVSNMSPEDSSIYLCSAGRQENTEAFFGQGTRLTVV.